A selection of T cell receptor beta chains follows, all from one sample in a study of OX40 agonist ivuxolimab in advanced cancers. Generated by immunoSEQ multiplex PCR, the TCRdb table keeps only in-frame clones and is missing some. Among about 73,000 clones, around nine tenths were seen once, and the ten largest hold approximately 0.81%. Sample: CD4+ or CD8+ T cells sorted from blood, taken in a trial of the OX40 agonist ivuxolimab. These receptors originate from an adult with an advanced solid tumor such as melanoma, head and neck, liver or kidney cancer. Both conserved end residues are part of each CDR3. Each record gives: clone size, D gene, J gene, V gene, CDR3 protein, CDR3 DNA. D genes are given only for firm matches. Clone size is stated in some rows and not others, as once, few, many or a class when expanded.

clone size: .
D gene: TRBD1
J gene: TRBJ2-5
V gene: TRBV5-6
CDR3 protein: CASSPPRAGGETQYF
CDR3 DNA: TGTGCCAGCAGCCCCCCCAGGGCAGGGGGAGAGACCCAGTACTTC

clone size: .
D gene: .
J gene: TRBJ2-1
V gene: TRBV5-5
CDR3 protein: CASSLTRGYEQFF
CDR3 DNA: TGTGCCAGCAGCTTGACCAGGGGTTATGAGCAGTTCTTC

clone size: .
D gene: .
J gene: TRBJ1-1
V gene: TRBV2
CDR3 protein: CASSEEGSVPEAFF
CDR3 DNA: TGTGCCAGCAGTGAAGAGGGATCAGTCCCTGAAGCTTTCTTT

clone size: .
D gene: TRBD2
J gene: TRBJ2-4
V gene: TRBV4-1
CDR3 protein: CASSPYTGTSGGAGIQYF
CDR3 DNA: TGCGCCAGCAGCCCCTACACCGGGACTAGCGGGGGGGCCGGCATTCAGTACTTC

clone size: .
D gene: TRBD2
J gene: TRBJ2-1
V gene: TRBV5-8
CDR3 protein: CASSLAKSSGGYNEQFF
CDR3 DNA: TGTGCCAGCAGCTTGGCCAAGTCTAGCGGGGGTTACAATGAGCAGTTCTTC

clone size: .
D gene: .
J gene: TRBJ2-5
V gene: TRBV19
CDR3 protein: CASSINQGGETQYF
CDR3 DNA: TGTGCCAGTAGTATCAACCAGGGGGGAGAGACCCAGTACTTC

clone size: few
D gene: .
J gene: TRBJ1-1
V gene: TRBV7-9
CDR3 protein: CASSLGTGLAFF
CDR3 DNA: TGTGCCAGCAGCTTGGGAACAGGGTTGGCTTTCTTT

clone size: .
D gene: TRBD1
J gene: TRBJ1-1
V gene: TRBV7-2
CDR3 protein: CASSLAQGTAEAFF
CDR3 DNA: TGTGCCAGCAGCTTAGCCCAGGGGACAGCTGAAGCTTTCTTT

clone size: .
D gene: .
J gene: TRBJ2-5
V gene: TRBV4-2
CDR3 protein: CASSQRGEEETQYF
CDR3 DNA: TGTGCCAGCAGCCAGAGGGGGGAGGAAGAGACCCAGTACTTC

clone size: .
D gene: TRBD1
J gene: TRBJ2-5
V gene: TRBV30
CDR3 protein: CAWSSGQELKETQYF
CDR3 DNA: TGTGCCTGGAGTTCTGGACAGGAATTGAAAGAGACCCAGTACTTC

clone size: .
D gene: .
J gene: TRBJ2-7
V gene: TRBV11-2
CDR3 protein: CASSGQTGYEQYF
CDR3 DNA: TGTGCCAGCAGCGGACAGACGGGGTACGAGCAGTACTTC

clone size: .
D gene: TRBD2
J gene: TRBJ2-1
V gene: TRBV30
CDR3 protein: CAWTSGRFNEQFF
CDR3 DNA: TGTGCCTGGACTAGCGGGAGGTTTAATGAGCAGTTCTTC

clone size: .
D gene: .
J gene: TRBJ2-1
V gene: TRBV18
CDR3 protein: CASSTRGYNEQFF
CDR3 DNA: TGTGCCAGCTCAACCCGGGGGTACAATGAGCAGTTCTTC

clone size: .
D gene: .
J gene: TRBJ1-6
V gene: TRBV30
CDR3 protein: CAWTGHRLNNSPLHF
CDR3 DNA: TGTGCCTGGACGGGACACCGTCTAAATAATTCACCCCTCCACTTT

clone size: .
D gene: .
J gene: TRBJ2-1
V gene: TRBV10-1
CDR3 protein: CASSQWRGAQEQFF
CDR3 DNA: TGCGCCAGCAGTCAGTGGAGAGGAGCGCAGGAGCAGTTCTTC

clone size: .
D gene: .
J gene: TRBJ1-4
V gene: TRBV5-1
CDR3 protein: CASSSGWGSTNEKLFF
CDR3 DNA: TGCGCCAGCAGCTCCGGGTGGGGTTCAACTAATGAAAAACTGTTTTTT

clone size: .
D gene: TRBD2
J gene: TRBJ2-7
V gene: TRBV7-6
CDR3 protein: CASSFGGGASYEQYF
CDR3 DNA: TGTGCCAGCAGCTTCGGCGGGGGGGCCTCTTACGAGCAGTACTTC

clone size: .
D gene: .
J gene: TRBJ2-3
V gene: TRBV7-9
CDR3 protein: CASSLAPTDTQYF
CDR3 DNA: TGTGCCAGCAGCTTAGCCCCCACAGATACGCAGTATTTT

clone size: .
D gene: TRBD1
J gene: TRBJ1-4
V gene: TRBV7-2
CDR3 protein: CASSLGSGGQGEKLFF
CDR3 DNA: TGTGCCAGCAGCTTAGGTTCCGGGGGACAGGGTGAAAAACTGTTTTTT

clone size: .
D gene: .
J gene: TRBJ1-1
V gene: TRBV2
CDR3 protein: CASSRDTLNTEAFF
CDR3 DNA: TGTGCCAGCAGTCGGGACACTCTGAACACTGAAGCTTTCTTT

clone size: .
D gene: .
J gene: TRBJ2-3
V gene: TRBV2
CDR3 protein: CASRGPSGTDTQYF
CDR3 DNA: TGTGCCAGCAGAGGACCTTCGGGGACAGATACGCAGTATTTT

clone size: .
D gene: TRBD2
J gene: TRBJ2-2
V gene: TRBV2
CDR3 protein: CASSRSGRNTGELFF
CDR3 DNA: TGTGCCAGCAGTCGAAGCGGGAGGAACACCGGGGAGCTGTTTTTT

clone size: .
D gene: .
J gene: TRBJ1-4
V gene: TRBV5-4
CDR3 protein: CASSLSATSEKLFF
CDR3 DNA: TGTGCCAGCAGCTTGAGTGCAACTAGTGAAAAACTGTTTTTT

clone size: once
D gene: TRBD1
J gene: TRBJ2-1
V gene: TRBV19
CDR3 protein: CASSKTGTGDNEQFF
CDR3 DNA: TGTGCCAGTAGTAAGACCGGGACAGGGGACAATGAGCAGTTCTTC

clone size: once
D gene: TRBD2
J gene: TRBJ2-7
V gene: TRBV28
CDR3 protein: CASKTSGAYEQYF
CDR3 DNA: TGTGCCAGTAAGACTAGCGGAGCCTACGAGCAGTACTTC

clone size: few
D gene: .
J gene: TRBJ2-7
V gene: TRBV19
CDR3 protein: CASSRRGGLSSYEQYF
CDR3 DNA: TGTGCCAGTAGCCGTCGTGGTGGGCTCAGCTCCTACGAGCAGTACTTC

clone size: .
D gene: TRBD1
J gene: TRBJ2-7
V gene: TRBV2
CDR3 protein: CASLRDSDYEQYF
CDR3 DNA: TGTGCCAGTCTCCGGGACAGCGACTACGAGCAGTACTTC

clone size: .
D gene: .
J gene: TRBJ2-7
V gene: TRBV4-1
CDR3 protein: CASSQAEGQDYEQYF
CDR3 DNA: TGCGCCAGCAGCCAAGCTGAGGGACAAGACTACGAGCAGTACTTC

clone size: .
D gene: TRBD1
J gene: TRBJ1-2
V gene: TRBV5-1
CDR3 protein: CASSSSGTGGYTF
CDR3 DNA: TGCGCCAGCAGTTCCTCCGGGACAGGAGGCTACACCTTC

clone size: .
D gene: TRBD1
J gene: TRBJ1-2
V gene: TRBV6-5
CDR3 protein: CASSYPGQDGYTF
CDR3 DNA: TGTGCCAGCAGTTACCCGGGACAGGATGGCTACACCTTC

clone size: once
D gene: TRBD1
J gene: TRBJ1-4
V gene: TRBV27
CDR3 protein: CASSFQDRDKLFF
CDR3 DNA: TGTGCCAGCAGTTTTCAGGACAGGGATAAACTGTTTTTT

clone size: .
D gene: .
J gene: TRBJ2-2
V gene: TRBV2
CDR3 protein: CASSEGSFNTGELFF
CDR3 DNA: TGTGCCAGCAGTGAAGGGTCCTTTAACACCGGGGAGCTGTTTTTT

clone size: .
D gene: .
J gene: TRBJ1-5
V gene: TRBV6-1
CDR3 protein: CASSEVGNSNQPQHF
CDR3 DNA: TGTGCCAGCAGTGAAGTGGGGAATAGCAATCAGCCCCAGCATTTT